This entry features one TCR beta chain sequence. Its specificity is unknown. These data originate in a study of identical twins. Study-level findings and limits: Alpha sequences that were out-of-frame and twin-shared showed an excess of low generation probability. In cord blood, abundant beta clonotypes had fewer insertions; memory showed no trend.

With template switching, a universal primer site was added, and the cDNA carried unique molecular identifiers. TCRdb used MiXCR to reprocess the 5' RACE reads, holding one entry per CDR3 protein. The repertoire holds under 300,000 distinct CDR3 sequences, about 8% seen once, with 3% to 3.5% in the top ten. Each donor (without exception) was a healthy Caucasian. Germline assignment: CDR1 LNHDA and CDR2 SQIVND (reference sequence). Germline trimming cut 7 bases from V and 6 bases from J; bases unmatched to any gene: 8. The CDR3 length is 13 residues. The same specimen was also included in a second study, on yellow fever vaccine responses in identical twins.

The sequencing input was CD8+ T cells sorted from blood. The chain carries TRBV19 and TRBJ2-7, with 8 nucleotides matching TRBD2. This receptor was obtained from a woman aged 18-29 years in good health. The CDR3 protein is CASMDLAGPEQYF. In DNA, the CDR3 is TGTGCCAGTATGGATCTAGCGGGTCCCGAGCAGTACTTC. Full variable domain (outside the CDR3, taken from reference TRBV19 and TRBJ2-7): DGGITQSPKYLFRKEGQNVTLSCEQNLNHDAMYWYRQDPGQGLRLIYYSQIVNDFQKGDIAEGYSVSREKKESFPLTVTSAQKNPTAFYLCASMDLAGPEQYFGPGTRLTVT.